Described below is a single T cell receptor beta chain sequence and its context. These data belong to a study of shared clonotypes between healthy human individuals. Here immunoSEQ multiplex PCR was the method, and the copy in TCRdb shows in-frame clones only, minus some. This repertoire shows about 960,000 clones, approximately 80% found once; its top ten account for roughly 1.5%. The V end was cut by 10 bases, the J end by 8 bases, with 29 bases between. The CDR3 extends over 16 amino acids. Germline assignment: CDR1 ENHRY and CDR2 SYGVKD. Specimen: memory CD4+ T cells sorted from blood. Described subset: CD45RA-negative fraction. The sequence came from a man between 18 and 29 years old in good health. The V gene is TRBV10-3, the J gene TRBJ1-2; TRBD1 is a possible D gene (6 bases). In nucleotides, the CDR3 is TGTGCCACCACTGGGGCAGGGGACTCCCCTATGGGGGGCTACACCTTC. Translated: CATTGAGDSPMGGYTF.